This T cell receptor beta chain is drawn from a study of T cell responses to AZD1222 COVID-19 vaccine. Details on this clone: Its antigen remains unknown.

Broader study findings: The study reported that nearly half of spike-specific TCRs target unmutated variant regions. Only five to seven individuals given AZD1222 were seropositive at baseline. Compared with day 0, the breadth and depth of the Spike-specific TCR repertoire rose significantly after two doses of AZD1222.

The CDR3 runs 14 residues. Losses at the gene ends were 5 bases for V and 7 bases for J; bases not matched to a gene: 8. Germline-derived CDR1 and CDR2 are MDHEN and SYDVKM. Profiling relied on immunoSEQ multiplex PCR, and the TCRdb table lists in-frame clones only, not all of them. Here the sample spans about 120,000 clones, 92% being singletons. V is TRBV28 and J is TRBJ1-5, with 7 bases fitting TRBD1. The clonotype originates from an adult in good health. Sequenced here: peripheral blood, sampled on day 0 of AZD1222 vaccination. CDR3 coding DNA: TGTGCCAGCAGTCACAGGGGAAGCTTGCAGCCCCAGCATTTT. Amino acid sequence: CASSHRGSLQPQHF.